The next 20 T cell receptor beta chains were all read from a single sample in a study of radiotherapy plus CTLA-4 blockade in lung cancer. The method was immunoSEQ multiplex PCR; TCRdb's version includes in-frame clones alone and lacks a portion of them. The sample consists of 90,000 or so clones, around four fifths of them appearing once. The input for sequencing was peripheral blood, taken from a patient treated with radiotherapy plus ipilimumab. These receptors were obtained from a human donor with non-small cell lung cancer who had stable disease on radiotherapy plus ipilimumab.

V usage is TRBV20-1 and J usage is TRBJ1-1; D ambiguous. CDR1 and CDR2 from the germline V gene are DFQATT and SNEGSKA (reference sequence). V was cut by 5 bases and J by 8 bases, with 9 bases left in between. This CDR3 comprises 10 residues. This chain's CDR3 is CSAWRGEAFF. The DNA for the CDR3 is TGCAGTGCTTGGCGCGGGGAAGCTTTCTTT.

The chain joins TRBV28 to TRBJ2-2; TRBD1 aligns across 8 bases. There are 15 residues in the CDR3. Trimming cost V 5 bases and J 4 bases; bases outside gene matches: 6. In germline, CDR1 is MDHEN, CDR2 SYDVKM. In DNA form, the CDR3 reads TGTGCCAGCAGTCAGGGGGCTCTTGGCACCGGGGAGCTGTTTTTT. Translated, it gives CASSQGALGTGELFF.

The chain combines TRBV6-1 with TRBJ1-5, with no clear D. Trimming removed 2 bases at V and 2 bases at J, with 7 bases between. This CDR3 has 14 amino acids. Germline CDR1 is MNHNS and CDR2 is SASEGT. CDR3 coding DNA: TGTGCCAGCAGTGAATACGTTGGCAATCAGCCCCAGCATTTT. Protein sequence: CASSEYVGNQPQHF.

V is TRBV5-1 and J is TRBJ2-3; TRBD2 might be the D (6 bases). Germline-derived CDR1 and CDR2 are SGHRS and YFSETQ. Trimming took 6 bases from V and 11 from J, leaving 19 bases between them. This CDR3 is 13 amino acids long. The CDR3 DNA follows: TGCGCCAGCACAGAGTCGGGGCAAGCGGGGCAGTATTTT. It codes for CASTESGQAGQYF. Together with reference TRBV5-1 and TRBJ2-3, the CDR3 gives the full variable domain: KAGVTQTPRYLIKTRGQQVTLSCSPISGHRSVSWYQQTPGQGLQFLFEYFSETQRNKGNFPGRFSGRQFSNSRSEMNVSTLELGDSALYLCASTESGQAGQYFGPGTRLTVL.

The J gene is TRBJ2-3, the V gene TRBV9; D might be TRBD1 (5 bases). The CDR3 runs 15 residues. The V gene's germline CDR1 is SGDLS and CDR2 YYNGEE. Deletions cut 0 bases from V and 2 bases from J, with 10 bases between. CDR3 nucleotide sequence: TGTGCCAGCAGCGTAGCAAAGACAGCCACAGATACGCAGTATTTT. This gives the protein CASSVAKTATDTQYF.

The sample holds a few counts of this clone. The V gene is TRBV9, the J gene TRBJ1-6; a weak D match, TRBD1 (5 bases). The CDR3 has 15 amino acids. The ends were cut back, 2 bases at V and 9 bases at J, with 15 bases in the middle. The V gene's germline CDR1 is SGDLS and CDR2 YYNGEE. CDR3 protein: CASSVGFQGISPLHF. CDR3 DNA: TGTGCCAGCAGCGTGGGTTTTCAGGGAATTTCACCCCTCCACTTT.

The CDR3 spells CASSYSGTSLGEQYF. The CDR3 bases are TGTGCCAGCAGTTACTCAGGGACTAGCTTGGGGGAGCAGTACTTC. This chain links TRBV6-5 with TRBJ2-7; 9 bases map to TRBD2. V lost 0 bases to trimming and J lost 7 bases; unmatched junction nucleotides: 7. Per the germline V gene, CDR1 is MNHEY and CDR2 is SVGAGI. The CDR3 spans 15 residues.

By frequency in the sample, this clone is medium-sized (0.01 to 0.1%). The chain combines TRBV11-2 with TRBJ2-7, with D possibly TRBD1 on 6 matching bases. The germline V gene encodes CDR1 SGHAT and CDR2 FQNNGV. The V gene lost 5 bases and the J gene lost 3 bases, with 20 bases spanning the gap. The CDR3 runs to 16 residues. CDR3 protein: CASSPLGGGHYYEQYF. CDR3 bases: TGTGCCAGCAGCCCGCTCGGTGGGGGACATTACTACGAGCAGTACTTC.

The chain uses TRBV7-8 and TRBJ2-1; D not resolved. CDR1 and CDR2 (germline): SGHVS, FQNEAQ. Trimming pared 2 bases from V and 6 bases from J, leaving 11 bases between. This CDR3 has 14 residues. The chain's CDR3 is CASSLIGSGNEQFF. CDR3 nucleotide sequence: TGTGCCAGCAGCTTAATCGGGTCGGGCAATGAGCAGTTCTTC.

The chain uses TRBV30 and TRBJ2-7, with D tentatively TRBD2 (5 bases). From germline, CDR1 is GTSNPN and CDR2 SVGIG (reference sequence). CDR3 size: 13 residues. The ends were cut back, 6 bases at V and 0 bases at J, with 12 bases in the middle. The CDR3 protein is CACHRRISYEQYF. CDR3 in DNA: TGTGCCTGCCATAGGAGGATCTCCTACGAGCAGTACTTC.

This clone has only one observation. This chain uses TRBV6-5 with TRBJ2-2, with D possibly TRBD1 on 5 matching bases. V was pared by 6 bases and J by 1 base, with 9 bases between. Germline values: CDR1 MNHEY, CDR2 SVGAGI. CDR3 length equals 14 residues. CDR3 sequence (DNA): TGTGCCAGCAGCCTTCAGGGGAACACCGGGGAGCTGTTTTTT. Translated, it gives CASSLQGNTGELFF.

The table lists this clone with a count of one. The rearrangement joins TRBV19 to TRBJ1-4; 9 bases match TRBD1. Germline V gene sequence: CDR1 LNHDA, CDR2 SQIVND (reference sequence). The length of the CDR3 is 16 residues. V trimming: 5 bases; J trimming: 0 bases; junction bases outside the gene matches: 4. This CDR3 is CASSLDRGTTNEKLFF. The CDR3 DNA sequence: TGTGCCAGTAGTTTGGACAGGGGAACAACTAATGAAAAACTGTTTTTT.

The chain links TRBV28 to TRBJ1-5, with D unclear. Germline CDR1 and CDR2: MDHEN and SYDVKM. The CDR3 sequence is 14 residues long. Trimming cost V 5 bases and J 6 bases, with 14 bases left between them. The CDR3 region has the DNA TGTGCCAGCAGTCAGGTGGGAGGAGCTCAGCCCCAGCATTTT. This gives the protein CASSQVGGAQPQHF.

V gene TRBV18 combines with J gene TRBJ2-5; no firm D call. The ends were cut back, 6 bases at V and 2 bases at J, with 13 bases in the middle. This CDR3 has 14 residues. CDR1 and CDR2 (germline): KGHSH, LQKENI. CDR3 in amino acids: CASSLQTGQETQYF. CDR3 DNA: TGTGCCAGCTCGCTCCAGACGGGTCAAGAGACCCAGTACTTC.

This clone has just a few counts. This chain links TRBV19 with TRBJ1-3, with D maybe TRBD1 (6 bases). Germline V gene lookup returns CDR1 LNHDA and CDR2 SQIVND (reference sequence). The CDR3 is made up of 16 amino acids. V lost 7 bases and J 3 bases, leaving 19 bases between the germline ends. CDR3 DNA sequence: TGTGCCAGTAAAACGTACAACGGACAGCGTGGAAACACCATATATTTT. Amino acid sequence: CASKTYNGQRGNTIYF.

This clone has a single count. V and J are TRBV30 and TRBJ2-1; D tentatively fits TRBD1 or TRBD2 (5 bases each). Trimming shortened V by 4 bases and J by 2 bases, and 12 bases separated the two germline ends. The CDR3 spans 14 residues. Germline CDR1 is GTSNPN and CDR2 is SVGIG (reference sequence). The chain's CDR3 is CAWNEGLTYNEQFF. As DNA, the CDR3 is TGTGCCTGGAATGAGGGGCTCACCTACAATGAGCAGTTCTTC.

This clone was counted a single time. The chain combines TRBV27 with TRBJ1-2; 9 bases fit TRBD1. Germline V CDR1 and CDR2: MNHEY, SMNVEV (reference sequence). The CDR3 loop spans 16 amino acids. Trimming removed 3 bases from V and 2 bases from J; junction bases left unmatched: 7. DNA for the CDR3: TGTGCCAGCAGTTTGGAGGGGACAGGGATAAACTATGGCTACACCTTC. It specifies CASSLEGTGINYGYTF.

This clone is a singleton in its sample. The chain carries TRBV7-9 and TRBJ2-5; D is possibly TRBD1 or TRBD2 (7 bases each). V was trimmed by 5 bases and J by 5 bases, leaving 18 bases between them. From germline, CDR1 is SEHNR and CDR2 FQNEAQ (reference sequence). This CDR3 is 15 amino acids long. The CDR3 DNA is TGTGCCAGCAGCCCCCCAGGGGGGGGAGGGGAGACCCAGTACTTC. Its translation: CASSPPGGGGETQYF.

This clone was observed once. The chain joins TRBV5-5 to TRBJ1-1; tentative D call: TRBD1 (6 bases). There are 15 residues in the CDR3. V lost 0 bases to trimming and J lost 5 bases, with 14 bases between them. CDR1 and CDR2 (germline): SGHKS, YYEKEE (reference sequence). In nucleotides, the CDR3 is TGTGCCAGCAGCTTGGCCCCGGGGGCGAGTACTGAAGCTTTCTTT. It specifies CASSLAPGASTEAFF.

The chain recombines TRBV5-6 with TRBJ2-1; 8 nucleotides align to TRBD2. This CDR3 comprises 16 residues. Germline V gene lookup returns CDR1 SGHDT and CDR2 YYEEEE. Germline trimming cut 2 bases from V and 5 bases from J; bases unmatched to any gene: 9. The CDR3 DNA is TGTGCCAGCAGCTTAACGGGAGGGCCTCGAGACAATGAGCAGTTCTTC. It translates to CASSLTGGPRDNEQFF.